Below, 5 T cell receptor beta chains from the same sample are listed, as sequenced in a study of molecular identifiers for immune sequencing clone quantification. Each CDR3 protein gets one entry after TCRdb re-called the PCR reads with MiXCR. The data contain about 86,000 distinct CDR3 sequences, approximately 23% of them singletons. Sequencing was carried out using naive CD8+ T cells from blood, with Jurkat cell RNA spiked in. Regarding subset: FACS-sorted CD8+CD4-CCR7+CD45RA+ naive T cells. The receptors come from a human donor in good health. Some libraries in this study had Jurkat cell RNA spiked in.

This clonotype was seen at least ten times. The chain carries TRBV4-1 and TRBJ2-5; unclear D gene. The CDR3 spans 14 residues. V was pared by 3 bases and J by 0 bases, with 8 bases between. CDR1 MGHRA and CDR2 YSYEKL come from the germline V gene. The chain's CDR3 is CASSQVSYQETQYF. The CDR3 region has the DNA TGCGCCAGCAGCCAGGTCTCCTACCAAGAGACCCAGTACTTC.

The V gene is TRBV11-2, the J gene TRBJ2-1, with D possibly TRBD2 on 6 matching bases. Between the trimmed V and J ends, which lost 5 bases and 4 bases, there was a span of 9 bases. There are 13 residues in the CDR3. Germline assignment: CDR1 SGHAT and CDR2 FQNNGV. In DNA form, the CDR3 reads TGTGCCAGCAGCCTAGGACTATACAATGAGCAGTTCTTC. This encodes CASSLGLYNEQFF.

This clonotype was seen a few times. The chain carries TRBV3-1 and TRBJ2-1; D gene uncertain. V was shortened by 4 bases and J by 0 bases, with 13 bases between the two germline ends. Germline-derived CDR1 and CDR2 are LGHDT and YNNKEL (reference sequence). This CDR3 comprises 16 residues. The DNA of the CDR3 is TGTGCCAGCAGCCTCGGAGCTTCTAGCTCCTACAATGAGCAGTTCTTC. Translation gives CASSLGASSSYNEQFF.

This clonotype was counted many times. V is TRBV4-1 and J is TRBJ2-3; TRBD2 might be the D (5 bases). This CDR3 contains 14 residues. The germline gives CDR1 MGHRA, CDR2 YSYEKL. The ends were cut back, 1 base at V and 4 bases at J, with 9 bases in the middle. The CDR3 sequence: CASSQGWGADTQYF. The CDR3 nucleotides read TGCGCCAGCAGCCAAGGTTGGGGAGCAGATACGCAGTATTTT.

This clonotype was seen a single time. Just one base apart from a much larger clone, this may be a read error. CDR3 region: CASRIGTGVTGELFF. The CDR3 DNA sequence: TGTGCCAGCAGAATCGGGACAGGGGTGACCGGGGAGCTGTTTTTT. The chain is built from TRBV7-9 and TRBJ2-2; TRBD1 matches 10 bases. The length of the CDR3 is 15 residues. Trimming cost V 6 bases and J 5 bases; bases outside gene matches: 6. Germline lookup yields CDR1 SEHNR and CDR2 FQNEAQ (reference sequence).